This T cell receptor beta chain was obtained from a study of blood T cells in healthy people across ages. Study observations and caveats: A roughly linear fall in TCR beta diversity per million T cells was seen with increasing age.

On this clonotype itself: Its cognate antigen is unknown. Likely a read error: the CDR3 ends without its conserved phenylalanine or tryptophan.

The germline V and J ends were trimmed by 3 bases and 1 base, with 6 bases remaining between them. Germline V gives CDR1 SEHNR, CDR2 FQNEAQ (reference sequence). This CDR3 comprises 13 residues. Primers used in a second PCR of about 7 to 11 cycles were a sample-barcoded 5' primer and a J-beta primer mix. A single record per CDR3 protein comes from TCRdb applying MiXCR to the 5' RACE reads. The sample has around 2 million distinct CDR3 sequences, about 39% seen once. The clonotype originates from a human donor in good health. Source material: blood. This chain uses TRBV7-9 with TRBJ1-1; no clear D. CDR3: CASSFFGNTEAFC. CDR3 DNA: TGTGCCAGCAGCTTTTTTGGGAACACTGAAGCTTTCTGT.